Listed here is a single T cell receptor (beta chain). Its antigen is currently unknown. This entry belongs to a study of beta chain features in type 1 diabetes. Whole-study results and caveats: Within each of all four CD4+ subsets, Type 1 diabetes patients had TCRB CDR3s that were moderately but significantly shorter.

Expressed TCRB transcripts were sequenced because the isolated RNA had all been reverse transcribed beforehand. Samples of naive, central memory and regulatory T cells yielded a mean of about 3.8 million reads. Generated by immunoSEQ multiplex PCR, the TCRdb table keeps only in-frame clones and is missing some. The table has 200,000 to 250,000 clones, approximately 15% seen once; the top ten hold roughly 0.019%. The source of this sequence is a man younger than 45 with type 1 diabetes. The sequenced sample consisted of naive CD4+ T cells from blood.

The CDR3 region is CASSPPGTGELFF. The CDR3 bases are TGTGCCAGCAGCCCGCCGGGTACCGGGGAGCTGTTTTTT. The chain has TRBV5-4 and TRBJ2-2; D gene unclear. CDR1 and CDR2 from the germline V gene are SGHNT and YYREEE (reference sequence). V lost 4 bases to trimming and J lost 5 bases, with 9 bases between them. This CDR3 spans 13 amino acids. Supplemented by reference TRBV5-4 and TRBJ2-2, the full variable domain reads ETGVTQSPTHLIKTRGQQVTLRCSSQSGHNTVSWYQQALGQGPQFIFQYYREEENGRGNFPPRFSGLQFPNYSSELNVNALELDDSALYLCASSPPGTGELFFGEGSRLTVL.